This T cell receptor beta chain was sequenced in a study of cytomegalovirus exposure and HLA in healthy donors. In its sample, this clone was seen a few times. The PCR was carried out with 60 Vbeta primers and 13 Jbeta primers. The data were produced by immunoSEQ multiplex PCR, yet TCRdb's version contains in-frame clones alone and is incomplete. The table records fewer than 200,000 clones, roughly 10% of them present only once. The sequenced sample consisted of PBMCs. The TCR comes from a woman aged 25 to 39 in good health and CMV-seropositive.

CDR3 sequence reads: CASGRQGTYEQYF. The CDR3, as DNA: TGTGCCAGCGGCAGACAGGGTACCTACGAGCAGTACTTC. This chain connects TRBV2 to TRBJ2-7, with 7 positions matching TRBD1. CDR3 length equals 13 residues. The germline gives CDR1 SNHLY, CDR2 FYNNEI. V lost 8 bases, J lost 2 bases, and 6 bases stayed unmatched.